The 10 T cell receptor beta chains in this list originate from one sample, sequenced in a study of T cell responses to AZD1222 COVID-19 vaccine. Generated by immunoSEQ multiplex PCR, the TCRdb table keeps only in-frame clones and is missing some. Among approximately 220,000 clones listed, 93% were seen once. The sequencing here drew on peripheral blood, taken on day 0 of MenACWY control vaccination. These receptors all stem from an adult in good health.

The chain couples TRBV4-2 to TRBJ2-5, with D tentatively TRBD2 (6 bases). The CDR3 contains 20 residues. Trimming cost V 4 bases and J 2 bases, with 29 bases left between them. Germline loops: CDR1 LGHNA, CDR2 YNFKEQ. The CDR3 DNA is TGTGCCAGCAGCCCCTCGCGTACTGGCGGGGCTCCTTTGGGGCAAGAGACCCAGTACTTC. It encodes CASSPSRTGGAPLGQETQYF.

The CDR3 spells CASSKGGQQNYEQYF. The DNA of the CDR3 is TGTGCCAGCAGCAAGGGGGGACAGCAAAACTACGAGCAGTACTTC. V and J are TRBV6-2 or TRBV6-3 and TRBJ2-7, with D perhaps TRBD1 (7 bases). The V end was cut by 6 bases, the J end by 3 bases, with 18 bases between. CDR1 is MNHEY and CDR2 is SVGEGT in the germline V gene. The CDR3 has 15 residues.

The V call is TRBV7-2, the J call TRBJ1-1; 8 bases are a match to TRBD1. V trimming: 5 bases; J trimming: 8 bases; junction bases outside the gene matches: 4. CDR1 is SGHTA, CDR2 FQGNSA, per germline. The CDR3 consists of 12 residues. The CDR3 is CASSKGQGEAFF. In DNA form, the CDR3 reads TGTGCCAGCAGCAAAGGACAGGGAGAAGCTTTCTTT.

The chain couples TRBV19 to TRBJ1-4, with 9 nucleotides matching TRBD1. CDR3 length: 14 amino acids. After removal of 4 bases from V and 10 bases from J, the junction contained 7 bases not matched to a gene. The germline gives CDR1 LNHDA, CDR2 SQIVND (reference sequence). CDR3 nucleotides: TGTGCCAGTAGTACCGGGACAGGGATAGGAAAACTGTTTTTT. Translating it yields CASSTGTGIGKLFF.

CDR3 loop: CASSPTMNTGELFF. The CDR3 bases are TGCGCCAGCAGTCCGACCATGAACACCGGGGAGCTGTTTTTT. The rearrangement uses TRBV5-1 and TRBJ2-2; D is unclear. Trimming left V 5 bases short and J 1 base short, with 9 bases between. Per the germline V gene, CDR1 is SGHRS and CDR2 is YFSETQ. The CDR3 runs to 14 residues.

J is TRBJ2-7 and V is TRBV6-6; no definite D call. Germline V gene sequence: CDR1 MNHNY, CDR2 SVGAGI (reference sequence). CDR3 length equals 16 residues. V dropped 2 bases and J dropped 0 bases, with 14 bases sitting between them. CDR3 coding DNA: TGTGCCAGCAGTTACACCCGGTCCCGTCACTCCTACGAGCAGTACTTC. The encoded protein is CASSYTRSRHSYEQYF.

The chain recombines TRBV5-6 with TRBJ1-2; no clear D. The CDR3 covers 12 residues. The V gene lost 2 bases and the J gene lost 3 bases, with 5 bases spanning the gap. Per the germline V gene, CDR1 is SGHDT and CDR2 is YYEEEE. The CDR3, as DNA: TGTGCCAGCAGCTTAGAGGACTATGGCTACACCTTC. This sequence encodes CASSLEDYGYTF.

The chain joins TRBV18 to TRBJ1-3; no definite D call. Trimming took 6 bases from V and 3 from J, leaving 21 bases between them. The CDR3 has 17 residues. The germline CDR1 and CDR2 sequences are KGHSH and LQKENI. The CDR3 is CASSPGTRSTDGNTIYF. CDR3 nucleotide sequence: TGTGCCAGCTCCCCCGGCACGCGGAGCACGGATGGAAACACCATATATTTT. The complete variable domain, with remaining parts taken from reference TRBV18 and TRBJ1-3, reads NAGVMQNPRHLVRRRGQEARLRCSPMKGHSHVYWYRQLPEEGLKFMVYLQKENIIDESGMPKERFSAEFPKEGPSILRIQQVVRGDSAAYFCASSPGTRSTDGNTIYFGEGSWLTVV.

The chain is built from TRBV5-1 and TRBJ1-5; a possible D gene is TRBD1 (5 bases). The CDR3 runs 14 residues. Trimming took 4 bases from V and 3 from J, leaving 11 bases between them. Germline assignment: CDR1 SGHRS and CDR2 YFSETQ. The DNA of the CDR3 is TGCGCCAGCAGCACGGGGGAGGTCAATCAGCCCCAGCATTTT. Translated, it gives CASSTGEVNQPQHF. Full variable domain (remainder filled in from reference TRBV5-1 and TRBJ1-5): KAGVTQTPRYLIKTRGQQVTLSCSPISGHRSVSWYQQTPGQGLQFLFEYFSETQRNKGNFPGRFSGRQFSNSRSEMNVSTLELGDSALYLCASSTGEVNQPQHFGDGTRLSIL.

This clone was observed once. This chain joins TRBV28 and TRBJ1-2, with 10 bases aligning to TRBD1. V lost 1 base and J lost 8; bases outside the gene matches: 7. Germline V lookup: CDR1 MDHEN, CDR2 SYDVKM. The CDR3 sequence is 15 residues long. The CDR3 protein is CASSLFRQGAVGYTF. The CDR3 region has the DNA TGTGCCAGCAGTTTATTTAGACAGGGGGCCGTCGGCTACACCTTC.